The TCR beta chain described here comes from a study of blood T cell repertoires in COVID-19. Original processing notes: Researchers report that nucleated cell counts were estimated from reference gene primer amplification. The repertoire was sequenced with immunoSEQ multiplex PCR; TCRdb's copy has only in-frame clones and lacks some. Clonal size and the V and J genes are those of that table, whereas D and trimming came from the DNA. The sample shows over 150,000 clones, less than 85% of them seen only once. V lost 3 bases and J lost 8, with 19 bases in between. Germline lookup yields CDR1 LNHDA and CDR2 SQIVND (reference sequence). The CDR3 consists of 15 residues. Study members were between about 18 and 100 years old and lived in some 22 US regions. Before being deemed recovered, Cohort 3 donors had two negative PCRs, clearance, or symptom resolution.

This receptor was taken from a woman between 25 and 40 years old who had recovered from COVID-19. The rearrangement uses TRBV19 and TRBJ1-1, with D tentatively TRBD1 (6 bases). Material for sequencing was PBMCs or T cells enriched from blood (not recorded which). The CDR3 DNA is TGTGCCAGTAGTATCGGGGGGGCGCCGGGCTTCGAAGCTTTCTTT. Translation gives CASSIGGAPGFEAFF.